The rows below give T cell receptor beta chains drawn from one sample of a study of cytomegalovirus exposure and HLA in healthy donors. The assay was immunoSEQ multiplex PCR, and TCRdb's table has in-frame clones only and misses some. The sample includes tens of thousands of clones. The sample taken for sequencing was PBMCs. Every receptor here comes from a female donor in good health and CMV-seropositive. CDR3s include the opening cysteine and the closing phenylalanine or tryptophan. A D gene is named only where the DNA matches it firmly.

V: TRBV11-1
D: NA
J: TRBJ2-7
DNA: TGTGCCAGCAGCATAACAGGAGACTACGAGCAGTACTTC
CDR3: CASSITGDYEQYF

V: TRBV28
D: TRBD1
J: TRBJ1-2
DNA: TGTGCCAGCCTACGACAGGGTCTAGATGGCTACACCTTC
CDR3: CASLRQGLDGYTF

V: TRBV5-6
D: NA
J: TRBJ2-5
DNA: TGTGCCAGCAGCTTGGACTACCAAGAGACCCAGTACTTC
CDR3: CASSLDYQETQYF

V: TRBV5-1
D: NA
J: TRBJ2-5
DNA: TGCGCCAGCAGCTTGGTTCCAGGGAAAGAGACCCAGTACTTC
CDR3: CASSLVPGKETQYF

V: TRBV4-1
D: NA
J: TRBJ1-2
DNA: TGCGCCAGCAGCCAAGAAAGAGGGCTCGGCTACACCTTC
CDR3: CASSQERGLGYTF

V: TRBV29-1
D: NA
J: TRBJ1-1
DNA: TGCAGCGTTGATAGACAGAAGAACACTGAAGCTTTCTTT
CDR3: CSVDRQKNTEAFF

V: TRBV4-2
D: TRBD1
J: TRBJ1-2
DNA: TGTGCCAGCAGCCAAGATACAAGCCCGGGACAGGGCTCTTATCCAAGCCGGTCATCTTTC
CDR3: CASSQDTSPGQGSYPSRSSF

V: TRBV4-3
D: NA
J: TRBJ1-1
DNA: TGCGCCAGCAGCCAAGAACCCAGGGTGGTGAACACTGAAGCTTTCTTT
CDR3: CASSQEPRVVNTEAFF

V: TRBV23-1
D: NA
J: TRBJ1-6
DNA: TGCGCCAGCAGTCAGTTCCGGGGCAGGGCAGGGGTCTCCTATAATTCACCCCTCCACTTT
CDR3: CASSQFRGRAGVSYNSPLHF

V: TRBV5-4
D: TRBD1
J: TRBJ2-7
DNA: TGTGCCAGCAGCCCCCCCCCTGGACAGGGTGGTGCCGAGCAGTACTTC
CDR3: CASSPPPGQGGAEQYF

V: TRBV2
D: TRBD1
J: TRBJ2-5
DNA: TGTGCCAGCAACCGGGACAGGGAAGAGACCCAGTACTTC
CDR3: CASNRDREETQYF

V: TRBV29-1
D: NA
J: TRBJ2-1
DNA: TGCAGCGTGGGTGGTAAGCGGAACAATGAGCAGTTCTTC
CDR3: CSVGGKRNNEQFF

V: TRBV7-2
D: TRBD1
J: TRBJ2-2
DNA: TGTGCCAGCAGCTTACGGACAGGGGCGAACTCCGGGGAGCTGTTTTTT
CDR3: CASSLRTGANSGELFF

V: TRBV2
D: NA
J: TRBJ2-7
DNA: TGTGCCAGCAGTGATAGCAGGGTCTCCTACGAGCAGTACTTC
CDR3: CASSDSRVSYEQYF

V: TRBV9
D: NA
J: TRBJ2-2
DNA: TGTGCCAGCAGCCCCGACAGAAACACCGGGGAGCTGTTTTTT
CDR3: CASSPDRNTGELFF

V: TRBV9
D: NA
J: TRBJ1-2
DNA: TGTGCCAGCAGCGTAGTTGAGGGCCCTTATGGCTACACCTTC
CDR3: CASSVVEGPYGYTF

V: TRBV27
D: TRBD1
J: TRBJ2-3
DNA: TGTGCCAGCAGTTTATCGCCCCTTACAGGGGGAGACCATACGCAGTATTTT
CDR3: CASSLSPLTGGDHTQYF

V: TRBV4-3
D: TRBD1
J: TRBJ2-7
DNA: TGCGCCAGCAGCCAGGGACAGGGGGCTTCTTACGAGCAGTACTTC
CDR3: CASSQGQGASYEQYF

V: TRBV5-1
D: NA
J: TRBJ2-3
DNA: TGCGCCAGCAGCCACGGATTCCAGGGGAGCACAGATACGCAGTATTTT
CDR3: CASSHGFQGSTDTQYF

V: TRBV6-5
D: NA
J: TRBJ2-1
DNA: TGTGCCAGCAGTTACTCGAGGGTTCCGTACAATGAGCAGTTCTTC
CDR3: CASSYSRVPYNEQFF

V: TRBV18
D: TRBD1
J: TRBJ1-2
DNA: TGTGCCAGCTCACCACTGGAGGGACAGGACCTCTTTAACTATGGCTACACCTTC
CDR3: CASSPLEGQDLFNYGYTF

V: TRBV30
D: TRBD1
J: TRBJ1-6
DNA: TGTGCCTGGGCCGGGACAGGGCTTTCACCCCTCCACTTT
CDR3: CAWAGTGLSPLHF

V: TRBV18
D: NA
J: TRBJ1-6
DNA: TGTGCCAGCTCGATCGGTAATTCACCCCTCCACTTT
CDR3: CASSIGNSPLHF

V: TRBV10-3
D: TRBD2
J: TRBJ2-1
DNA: TGTGCCGCCGAGACTAGCGGGAGCGGCAATGAGCAGTTCTTC
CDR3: CAAETSGSGNEQFF

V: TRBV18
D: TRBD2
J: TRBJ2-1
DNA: TGTGCCAGCTCACCGGGCCCAGAGCGGGAAGAGCAGTTCTTC
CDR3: CASSPGPEREEQFF

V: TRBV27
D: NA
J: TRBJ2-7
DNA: TGTGCCAGCAGCATTACTAGAGACGCTAGGGAGCAGTACTTC
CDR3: CASSITRDAREQYF

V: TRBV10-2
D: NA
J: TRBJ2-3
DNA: TGCGCCAGCAGTCCAGTCTCAGGGGATAGCACAGATACGCAGTATTTT
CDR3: CASSPVSGDSTDTQYF

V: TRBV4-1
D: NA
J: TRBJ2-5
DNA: TGCGCCAGCAGCCAAGGACAGGGAGGAGAGACCCAGTACTTC
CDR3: CASSQGQGGETQYF

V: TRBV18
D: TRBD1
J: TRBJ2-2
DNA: TGTGCCAGCTCACCACAGGGGGCGGACACCGGGGAGCTGTTTTTT
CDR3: CASSPQGADTGELFF

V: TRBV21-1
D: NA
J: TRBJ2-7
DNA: TGTGCCAGCAGCATCACGGGACAGGGGGCAGTCTACGAGCAGTACTTC
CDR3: CASSITGQGAVYEQYF

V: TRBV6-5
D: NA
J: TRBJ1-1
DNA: TGTGCCAGCAGTTATGCCGCCGGGAACACTGAAGCTTTCTTT
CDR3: CASSYAAGNTEAFF

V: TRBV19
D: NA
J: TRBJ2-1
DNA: TGTGCCAGCAACGGGCTCCCGGGGAATGAGCAGTTCTTC
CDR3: CASNGLPGNEQFF

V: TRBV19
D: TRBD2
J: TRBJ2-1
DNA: TGTGCCAGTAGTATCTTAGGGACTAGCGGGAATGAGCAGTTCTTC
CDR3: CASSILGTSGNEQFF

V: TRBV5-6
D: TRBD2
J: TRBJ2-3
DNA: TGTGCCAGCAGCTTGACTAGCGGGGCGACAGATACGCAGTATTTT
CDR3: CASSLTSGATDTQYF

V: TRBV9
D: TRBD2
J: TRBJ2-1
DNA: TGTGCCAGCAGCCCTCTAACCTCTAGCGGGAGATCTGAGCAGTTCTTC
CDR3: CASSPLTSSGRSEQFF

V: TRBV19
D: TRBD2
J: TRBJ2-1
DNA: TGTGCCAGTAGTAGCGGACTAGCGGGAGCTGGCGAGCAGTTCTTC
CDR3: CASSSGLAGAGEQFF

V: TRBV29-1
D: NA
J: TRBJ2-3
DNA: TGCAGCGCCCAACTCCTTGACTTTCCCGATACGCAGTATTTT
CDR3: CSAQLLDFPDTQYF

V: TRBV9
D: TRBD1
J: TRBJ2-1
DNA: TGTGCCAGCAGCACGGGGACAGGGGCCTACAATGAGCAGTTCTTC
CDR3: CASSTGTGAYNEQFF